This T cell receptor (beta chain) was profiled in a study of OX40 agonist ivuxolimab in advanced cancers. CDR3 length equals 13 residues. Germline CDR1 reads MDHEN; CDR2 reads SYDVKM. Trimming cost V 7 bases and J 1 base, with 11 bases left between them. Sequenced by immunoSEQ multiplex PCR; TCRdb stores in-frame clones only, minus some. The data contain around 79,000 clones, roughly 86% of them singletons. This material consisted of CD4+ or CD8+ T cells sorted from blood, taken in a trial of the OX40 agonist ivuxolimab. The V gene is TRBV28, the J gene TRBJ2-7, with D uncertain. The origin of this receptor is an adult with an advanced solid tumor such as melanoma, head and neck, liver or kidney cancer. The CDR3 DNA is TGTGCCAGCACCCACTCCCCATCCTACGAGCAGTACTTC. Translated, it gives CASTHSPSYEQYF.